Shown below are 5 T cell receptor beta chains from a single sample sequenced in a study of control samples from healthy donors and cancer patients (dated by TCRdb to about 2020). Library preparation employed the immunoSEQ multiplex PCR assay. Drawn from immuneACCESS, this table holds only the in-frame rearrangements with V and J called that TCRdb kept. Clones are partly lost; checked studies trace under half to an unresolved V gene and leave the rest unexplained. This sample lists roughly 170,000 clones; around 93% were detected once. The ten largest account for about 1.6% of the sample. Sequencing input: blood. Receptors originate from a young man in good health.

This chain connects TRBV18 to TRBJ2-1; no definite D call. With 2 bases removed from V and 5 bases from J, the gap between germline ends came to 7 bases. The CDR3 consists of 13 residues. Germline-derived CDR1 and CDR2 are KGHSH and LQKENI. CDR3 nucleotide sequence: TGTGCCAGCTCACCAACGGTGGACAATGAGCAGTTCTTC. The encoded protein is CASSPTVDNEQFF.

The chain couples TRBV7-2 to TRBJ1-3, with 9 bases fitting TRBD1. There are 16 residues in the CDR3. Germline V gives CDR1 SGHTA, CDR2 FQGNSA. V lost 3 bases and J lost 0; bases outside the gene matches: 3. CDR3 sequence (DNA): TGTGCCAGCAGCTTCACAGGGGGCCTCTCTGGAAACACCATATATTTT. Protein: CASSFTGGLSGNTIYF.

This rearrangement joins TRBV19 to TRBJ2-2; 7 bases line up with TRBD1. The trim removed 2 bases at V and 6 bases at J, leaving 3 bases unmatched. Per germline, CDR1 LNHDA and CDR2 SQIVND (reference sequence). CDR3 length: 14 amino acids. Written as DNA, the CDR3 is TGTGCCAGTAGTATATTAGACAGGGCCGGGGAGCTGTTTTTT. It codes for CASSILDRAGELFF.

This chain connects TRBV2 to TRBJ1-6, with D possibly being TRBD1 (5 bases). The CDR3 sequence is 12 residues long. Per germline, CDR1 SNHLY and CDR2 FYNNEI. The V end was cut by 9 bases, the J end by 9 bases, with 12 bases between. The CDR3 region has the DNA TGTGCCAGTTCAGGGACTGGTTCACCCCTCCACTTT. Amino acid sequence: CASSGTGSPLHF.

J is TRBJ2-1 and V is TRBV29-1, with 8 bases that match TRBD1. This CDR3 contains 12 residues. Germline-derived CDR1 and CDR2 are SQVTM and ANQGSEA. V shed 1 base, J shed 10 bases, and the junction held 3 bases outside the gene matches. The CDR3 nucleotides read TGCAGCGTTGAAGGACAGGGGCGAGAGCAGTTCTTC. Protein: CSVEGQGREQFF.